The 20 T cell receptor beta chains in this list originate from one sample, sequenced in a study of cytotoxic CD8 clonotypes in ibrutinib-treated CLL. This table comes from immunoSEQ multiplex PCR, and its TCRdb copy is limited to in-frame clones, with some not included. Here the sample spans 150,000 or so clones, more than 70% being singletons. Sequenced here: PBMCs, sampled after 36 months of ibrutinib treatment. The receptor source for this set is a human donor with chronic lymphocytic leukemia.

The chain is built from TRBV6-4 and TRBJ1-2; D is unresolved. Deletions cut 5 bases from V and 0 bases from J, with 7 bases between. Germline lookup yields CDR1 MRHNA and CDR2 SNTAGT. The CDR3 spans 13 residues. The CDR3 is CASSPGTNYGYTF. In nucleotides, the CDR3 is TGTGCCAGCAGTCCGGGGACTAACTATGGCTACACCTTC.

The chain combines TRBV13 with TRBJ1-3, with D hard to call. This CDR3 comprises 14 residues. Trimming took off 4 bases at V and 9 bases at J, with 16 bases between the two ends. Germline V gene data show CDR1 as PRHDT and CDR2 as FYEKMQ (reference sequence). DNA of the CDR3: TGTGCCAGCAGCTCCCGACGGAGCCGAGGCACCATATATTTT. Translated: CASSSRRSRGTIYF.

This clone was seen more than once but under ten times. This chain connects TRBV7-9 to TRBJ2-7; weak D call: TRBD1 (6 bases). The CDR3 loop spans 12 amino acids. Germline CDR1 is SEHNR and CDR2 is FQNEAQ (reference sequence). V lost 3 bases to trimming and J lost 4 bases, with 7 bases between them. CDR3 in DNA: TGTGCCAGCAGCTTCAGGGGTTACGAGCAGTACTTC. It is translated as CASSFRGYEQYF.

The CDR3 sequence is CASSERAGGPENIQYF. For the CDR3, the DNA is TGTGCCAGCAGTGAAAGGGCGGGAGGGCCGGAAAACATTCAGTACTTC. The V call is TRBV25-1, the J call TRBJ2-4; 9 bases map to TRBD2. This CDR3 has 16 amino acids. Germline CDR1 is MGHDK and CDR2 is SYGVNS. J was trimmed by 5 bases and V by 2 bases; bases with no gene match: 7.

The chain recombines TRBV28 with TRBJ2-3, with 7 nucleotides matching TRBD2. This CDR3 contains 13 residues. Germline V gene data show CDR1 as MDHEN and CDR2 as SYDVKM. V shed 3 bases, J shed 6 bases, and the junction held 3 bases outside the gene matches. The CDR3 spells CASSLSLADTQYF. As DNA, the CDR3 is TGTGCCAGCAGTTTGTCACTAGCGGATACGCAGTATTTT. Together with reference TRBV28 and TRBJ2-3, the CDR3 gives the full variable domain: DVKVTQSSRYLVKRTGEKVFLECVQDMDHENMFWYRQDPGLGLRLIYFSYDVKMKEKGDIPEGYSVSREKKERFSLILESASTNQTSMYLCASSLSLADTQYFGPGTRLTVL.

The chain employs TRBV18 and TRBJ2-2, with 9 bases aligning to TRBD1. Per germline, CDR1 KGHSH and CDR2 LQKENI. The CDR3 runs 16 residues. V shed 0 bases, J shed 7 bases, and the junction held 6 bases outside the gene matches. CDR3 sequence: CASSPPRTGVVGELFF. CDR3 nucleotides: TGTGCCAGCTCACCACCGAGGACAGGGGTGGTCGGGGAGCTGTTTTTT.

Written as DNA, the CDR3 is TGTGCCAGCAGTTTGGGGACAGGACTTAATGAAAAACTGTTTTTT. Its translation: CASSLGTGLNEKLFF. V usage is TRBV2 and J usage is TRBJ1-4; 8 nucleotides align to TRBD1. This CDR3 is 15 amino acids long. V lost 5 bases to trimming and J lost 4 bases; unmatched junction nucleotides: 6. Germline lookup yields CDR1 SNHLY and CDR2 FYNNEI.

J is TRBJ1-1 and V is TRBV7-9; D remains ambiguous. Germline values: CDR1 SEHNR, CDR2 FQNEAQ (reference sequence). This CDR3 region has 12 residues. With 3 bases removed from V and 6 bases from J, the gap between germline ends came to 8 bases. The CDR3 sequence: CASSFRSPEAFF. CDR3 sequence (DNA): TGTGCCAGCAGCTTTCGGAGCCCTGAAGCTTTCTTT.

V gene TRBV4-1 combines with J gene TRBJ1-2; D call uncertain. The CDR3 is 15 residues long. Per the germline V gene, CDR1 is MGHRA and CDR2 is YSYEKL. V was clipped by 4 bases and J by 0 bases, with 12 bases between them. CDR3: CASSLRADTNYGYTF. The DNA of the CDR3 is TGCGCCAGCAGCCTACGGGCTGATACTAACTATGGCTACACCTTC.

The chain couples TRBV19 to TRBJ1-4; no clear D gene. Trimming took off 4 bases at V and 5 bases at J, with 11 bases between the two ends. The CDR3 has 14 residues. Germline CDR1 LNHDA, CDR2 SQIVND (reference sequence). DNA of the CDR3: TGTGCCAGTAGTAGGGCTGAGACGAATGAAAAACTGTTTTTT. Encoded protein: CASSRAETNEKLFF.

This clone was seen more than once but under ten times. The V call is TRBV5-1, the J call TRBJ2-3; D gene ambiguous. The CDR3 has 13 residues. V was shortened by 4 bases and J by 6 bases, with 12 bases between the two germline ends. The germline CDR1 and CDR2 sequences are SGHRS and YFSETQ. CDR3 amino acids: CASSATSRDTQYF. The CDR3 coding sequence is TGCGCCAGCAGCGCAACCAGTCGGGATACGCAGTATTTT.

The chain has TRBV18 and TRBJ2-5; TRBD1 or TRBD2 may be the D gene (5 bases each). The DNA end is more similar to TRBJ2-7, so the J call may be wrong. Germline V CDR1 and CDR2: KGHSH, LQKENI. The CDR3 consists of 13 residues. The CDR3 bases are TGTGCCAGCTCACGGGACCGATACTACGAGCAGTACTTC. Translated, it gives CASSRDRYYEQYF.

This clone showed up just a few times. The CDR3 region is CASKVTARYYGYTF. The DNA for the CDR3 is TGTGCCAGTAAGGTTACAGCACGCTACTATGGCTACACCTTC. The chain employs TRBV19 and TRBJ1-2; D remains unclear. From germline, CDR1 is LNHDA and CDR2 SQIVND (reference sequence). The ends were cut back, 7 bases at V and 3 bases at J, with 15 bases in the middle. The CDR3 extends over 14 amino acids.

The rearrangement uses TRBV5-1 and TRBJ2-5; 10 positions match TRBD1. V trimming: 4 bases; J trimming: 2 bases; junction bases outside the gene matches: 5. Per germline, CDR1 SGHRS and CDR2 YFSETQ. The CDR3 covers 15 residues. CDR3 protein: CASSGGGQGQETQYF. CDR3 bases: TGCGCCAGCAGCGGAGGGGGACAGGGGCAAGAGACCCAGTACTTC. Filled out from reference TRBV5-1 and TRBJ2-5, the complete variable domain reads KAGVTQTPRYLIKTRGQQVTLSCSPISGHRSVSWYQQTPGQGLQFLFEYFSETQRNKGNFPGRFSGRQFSNSRSEMNVSTLELGDSALYLCASSGGGQGQETQYFGPGTRLLVL.

The sample holds a few counts of this clone. This sequence joins TRBV6-5 and TRBJ1-2; 11 positions agree with TRBD1. The ends lost 6 bases at V and 7 bases at J; junction bases unmatched: 7. CDR3 length equals 14 residues. In germline, CDR1 is MNHEY, CDR2 SVGAGI. The CDR3 DNA reads as TGTGCCAGCAGCCTCCGGGACAGGGGGTTTGGCTACACCTTC. Translated, it gives CASSLRDRGFGYTF.

V usage is TRBV19 and J usage is TRBJ2-7; 14 bases are shared with TRBD2. V shed 4 bases, J shed 3 bases, and the junction held 2 bases outside the gene matches. The CDR3 spans 15 residues. Germline CDR1 reads LNHDA; CDR2 reads SQIVND (reference sequence). Here the CDR3 reads CASSTGLAGGYEQYF. CDR3 DNA: TGTGCCAGTAGTACCGGACTAGCGGGAGGCTACGAGCAGTACTTC.

The CDR3 protein is CASSQVTGGSQPQHF. CDR3 DNA: TGTGCCAGCTCCCAGGTAACGGGGGGATCCCAGCCCCAGCATTTT. The chain joins TRBV18 to TRBJ1-5, with D perhaps matching TRBD1 (5 bases). CDR1 is KGHSH, CDR2 LQKENI, per germline. V dropped 6 bases and J dropped 7 bases, with 19 bases sitting between them. The CDR3 loop spans 15 amino acids.

CDR3 sequence: CASSLDPERGRQYF. DNA for the CDR3: TGTGCCAGCAGCTTAGACCCCGAAAGAGGGAGGCAGTATTTT. The V gene is TRBV11-2, the J gene TRBJ2-3; tentatively, D is TRBD2 (5 bases). CDR1 and CDR2 (germline): SGHAT, FQNNGV. There are 14 residues in the CDR3. Deletions cut 0 bases from V and 11 bases from J, with 15 bases between.

This clone was recorded once. This sequence joins TRBV27 and TRBJ2-2, with 13 bases matching TRBD2. V lost 1 base and J lost 3; bases outside the gene matches: 5. CDR1 MNHEY and CDR2 SMNVEV come from the germline V gene (reference sequence). This CDR3 comprises 18 residues. The CDR3 reads CASSLLLAGGPYTGELFF. The CDR3 nucleotides are TGTGCCAGCAGTTTATTACTAGCGGGAGGGCCGTACACCGGGGAGCTGTTTTTT.

The chain is built from TRBV18 and TRBJ2-3; 10 nucleotides match TRBD1. From germline, CDR1 is KGHSH and CDR2 LQKENI. This CDR3 contains 16 residues. The V gene end was trimmed by 0 bases and the J gene end by 6 bases; junction bases not matched to a gene: 6. The CDR3 region is CASSPPGRQGADTQYF. CDR3 DNA: TGTGCCAGCTCACCACCGGGGAGACAGGGGGCTGATACGCAGTATTTT.